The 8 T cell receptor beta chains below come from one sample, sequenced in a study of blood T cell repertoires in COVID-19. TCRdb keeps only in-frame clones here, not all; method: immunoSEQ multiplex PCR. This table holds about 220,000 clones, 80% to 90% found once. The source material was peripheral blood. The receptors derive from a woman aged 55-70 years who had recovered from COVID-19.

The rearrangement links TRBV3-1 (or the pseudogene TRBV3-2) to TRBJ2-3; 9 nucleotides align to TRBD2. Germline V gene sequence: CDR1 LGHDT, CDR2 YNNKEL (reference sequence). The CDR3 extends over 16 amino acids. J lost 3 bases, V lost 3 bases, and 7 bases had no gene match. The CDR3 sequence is CASSQAGLAGTDTQYF. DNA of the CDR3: TGTGCCAGCAGCCAGGCCGGTCTAGCGGGGACAGATACGCAGTATTTT.

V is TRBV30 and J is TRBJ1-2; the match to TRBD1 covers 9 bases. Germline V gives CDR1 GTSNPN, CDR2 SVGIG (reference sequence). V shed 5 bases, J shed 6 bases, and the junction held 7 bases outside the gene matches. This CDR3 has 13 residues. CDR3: CAWGDRVSHGYTF. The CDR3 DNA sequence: TGTGCCTGGGGGGACAGGGTTTCTCATGGCTACACCTTC.

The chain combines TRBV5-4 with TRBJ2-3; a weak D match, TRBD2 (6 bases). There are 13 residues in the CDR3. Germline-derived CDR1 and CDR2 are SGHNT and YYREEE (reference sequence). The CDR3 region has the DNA TGTGCAACCGGCCCTCGGGGGAAGCGTACGCAGTATTTT. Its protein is CATGPRGKRTQYF.

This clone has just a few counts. The CDR3 loop is CASSYRLDVPDTQYF. Written as DNA, the CDR3 is TGTGCCAGCAGTTACCGACTAGACGTCCCCGATACGCAGTATTTT. The V call is TRBV6-2 or TRBV6-3, the J call TRBJ2-3; the D gene is possibly TRBD2 (6 bases). The germline CDR1 and CDR2 sequences are MNHEY and SVGEGT. The CDR3 covers 15 residues. V dropped 2 bases and J dropped 6 bases, with 15 bases sitting between them.

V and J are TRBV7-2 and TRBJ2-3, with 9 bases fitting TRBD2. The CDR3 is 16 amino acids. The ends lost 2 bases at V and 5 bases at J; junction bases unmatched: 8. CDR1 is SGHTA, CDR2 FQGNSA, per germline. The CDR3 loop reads CASSLFGGGAGDTQYF. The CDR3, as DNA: TGTGCCAGCAGCTTATTTGGCGGGGGGGCAGGAGATACGCAGTATTTT.

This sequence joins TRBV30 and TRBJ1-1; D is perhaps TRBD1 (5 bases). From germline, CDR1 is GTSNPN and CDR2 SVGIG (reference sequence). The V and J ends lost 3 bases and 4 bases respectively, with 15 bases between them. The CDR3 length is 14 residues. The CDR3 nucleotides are TGTGCCTGGAGCGTTTTAAGGGGAGGCACTGAAGCTTTCTTT. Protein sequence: CAWSVLRGGTEAFF.

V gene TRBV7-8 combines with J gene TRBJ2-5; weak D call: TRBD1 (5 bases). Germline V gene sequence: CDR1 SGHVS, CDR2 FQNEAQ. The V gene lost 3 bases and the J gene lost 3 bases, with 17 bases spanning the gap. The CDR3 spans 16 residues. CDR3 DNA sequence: TGTGCCAGCAGCTTTCGACAGCCGAAGGAGAAAGAGACCCAGTACTTC. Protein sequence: CASSFRQPKEKETQYF.

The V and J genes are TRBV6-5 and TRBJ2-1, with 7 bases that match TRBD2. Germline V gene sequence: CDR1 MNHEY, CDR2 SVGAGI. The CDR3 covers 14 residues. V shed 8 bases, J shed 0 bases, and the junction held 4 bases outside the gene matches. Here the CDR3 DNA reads TGTGCCAGCTCTAGGGACTACTCCTACAATGAGCAGTTCTTC. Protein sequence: CASSRDYSYNEQFF.